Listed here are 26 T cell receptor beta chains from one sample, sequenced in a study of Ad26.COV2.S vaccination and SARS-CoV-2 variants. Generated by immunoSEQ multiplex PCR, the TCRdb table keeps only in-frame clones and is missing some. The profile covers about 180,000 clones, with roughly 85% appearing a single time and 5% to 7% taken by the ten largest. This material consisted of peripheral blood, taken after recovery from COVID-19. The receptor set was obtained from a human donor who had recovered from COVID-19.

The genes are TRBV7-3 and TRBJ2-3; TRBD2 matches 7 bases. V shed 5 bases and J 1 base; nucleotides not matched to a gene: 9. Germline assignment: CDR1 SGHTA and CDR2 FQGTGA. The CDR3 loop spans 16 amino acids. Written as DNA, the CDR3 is TGTGCCAGCAGCCCGGTTGCAAGCGGGGGCACAGATACGCAGTATTTT. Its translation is CASSPVASGGTDTQYF.

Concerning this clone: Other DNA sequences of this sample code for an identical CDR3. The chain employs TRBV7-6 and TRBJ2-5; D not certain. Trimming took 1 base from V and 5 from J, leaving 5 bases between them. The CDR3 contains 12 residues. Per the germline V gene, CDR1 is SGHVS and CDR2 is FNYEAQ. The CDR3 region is CASSLVTETQYF. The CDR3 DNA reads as TGTGCCAGCAGCTTAGTAACGGAGACCCAGTACTTC.

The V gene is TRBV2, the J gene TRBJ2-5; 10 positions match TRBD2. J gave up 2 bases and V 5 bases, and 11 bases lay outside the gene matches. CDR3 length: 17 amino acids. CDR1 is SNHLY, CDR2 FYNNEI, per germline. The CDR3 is CASSYTLAGENQETQYF. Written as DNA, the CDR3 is TGTGCCAGCAGTTATACTCTAGCGGGAGAGAATCAAGAGACCCAGTACTTC.

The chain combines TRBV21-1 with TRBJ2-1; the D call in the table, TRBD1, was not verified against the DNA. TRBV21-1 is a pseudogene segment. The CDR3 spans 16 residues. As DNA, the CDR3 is TGTGCCAGCAGCAAAGGGGCAGGGGGAGCTTACAATGAGCAGTTCTTC. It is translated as CASSKGAGGAYNEQFF.

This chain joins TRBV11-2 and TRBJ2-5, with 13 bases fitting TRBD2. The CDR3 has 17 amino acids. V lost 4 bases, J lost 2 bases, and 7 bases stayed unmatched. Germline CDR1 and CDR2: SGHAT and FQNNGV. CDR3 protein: CASSSTSGGAGQETQYF. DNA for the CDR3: TGTGCCAGCAGCTCTACTAGCGGGGGGGCCGGGCAAGAGACCCAGTACTTC.

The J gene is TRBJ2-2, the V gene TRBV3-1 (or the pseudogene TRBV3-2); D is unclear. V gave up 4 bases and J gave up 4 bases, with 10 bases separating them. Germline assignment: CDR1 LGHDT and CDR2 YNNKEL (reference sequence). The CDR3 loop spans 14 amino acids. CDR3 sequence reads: CASSPAVTTGELFF. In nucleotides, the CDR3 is TGTGCCAGCAGCCCCGCCGTGACCACCGGGGAGCTGTTTTTT.

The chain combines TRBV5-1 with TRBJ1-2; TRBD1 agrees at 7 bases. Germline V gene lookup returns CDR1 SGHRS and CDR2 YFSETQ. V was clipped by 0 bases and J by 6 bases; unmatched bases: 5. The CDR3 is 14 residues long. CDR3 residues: CASSLVSGGDGYTF. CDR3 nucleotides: TGCGCCAGCAGCTTGGTGTCAGGGGGGGATGGCTACACCTTC.

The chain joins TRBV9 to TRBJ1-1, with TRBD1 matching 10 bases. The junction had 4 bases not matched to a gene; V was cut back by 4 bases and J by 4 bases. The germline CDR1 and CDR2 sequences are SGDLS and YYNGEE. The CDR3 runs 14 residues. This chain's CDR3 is CASSSDRGTTEAFF. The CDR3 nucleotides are TGTGCCAGCAGCTCGGACAGGGGGACCACTGAAGCTTTCTTT.

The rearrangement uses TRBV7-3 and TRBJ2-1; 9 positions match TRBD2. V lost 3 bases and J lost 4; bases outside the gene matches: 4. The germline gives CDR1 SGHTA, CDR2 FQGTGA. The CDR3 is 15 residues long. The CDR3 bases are TGTGCCAGCAGCTTCAGCGGGGGGACTTACAATGAGCAGTTCTTC. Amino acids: CASSFSGGTYNEQFF.

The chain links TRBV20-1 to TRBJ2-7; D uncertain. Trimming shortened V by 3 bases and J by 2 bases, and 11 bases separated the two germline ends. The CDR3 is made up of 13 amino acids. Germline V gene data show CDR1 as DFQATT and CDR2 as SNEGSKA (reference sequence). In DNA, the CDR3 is TGCAGTGCTAGTCCGGCAGACACCTACGAGCAGTACTTC. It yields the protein CSASPADTYEQYF.

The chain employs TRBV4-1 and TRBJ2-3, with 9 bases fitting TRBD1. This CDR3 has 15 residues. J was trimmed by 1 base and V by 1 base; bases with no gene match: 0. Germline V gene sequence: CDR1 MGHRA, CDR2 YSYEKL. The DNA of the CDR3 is TGCGCCAGCAGCCAAGGACAGGGGGGCACAGATACGCAGTATTTT. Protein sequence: CASSQGQGGTDTQYF.

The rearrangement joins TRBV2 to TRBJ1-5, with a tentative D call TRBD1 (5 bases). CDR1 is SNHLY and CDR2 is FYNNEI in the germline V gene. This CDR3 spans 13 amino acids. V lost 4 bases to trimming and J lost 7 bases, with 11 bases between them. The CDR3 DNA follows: TGTGCCAGCAGTGGGGGGATCCGGCAGCCCCAGCATTTT. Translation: CASSGGIRQPQHF.

The CDR3 sequence is CASSLIGLAGGEQFF. CDR3 coding DNA: TGTGCCAGCAGCTTAATAGGACTAGCGGGAGGTGAGCAGTTCTTC. The V gene is TRBV7-8, the J gene TRBJ2-1; 14 bases match TRBD2. Germline V lookup: CDR1 SGHVS, CDR2 FQNEAQ. This CDR3 comprises 15 residues. The J segment lost 9 bases and the V segment lost 2 bases, leaving 3 bases of the junction unmatched. Variable domain in full (rest from reference TRBV7-8 and TRBJ2-1): GAGVSQSPRYKVAKRGQDVALRCDPISGHVSLFWYQQALGQGPEFLTYFQNEAQLDKSGLPSDRFFAERPEGSVSTLKIQRTQQEDSAVYLCASSLIGLAGGEQFFGPGTRLTVL.

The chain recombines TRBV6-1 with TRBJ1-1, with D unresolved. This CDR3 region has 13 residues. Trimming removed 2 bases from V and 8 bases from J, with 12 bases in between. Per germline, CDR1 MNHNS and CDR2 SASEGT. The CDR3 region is CASSENFRGEAFF. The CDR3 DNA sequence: TGTGCCAGCAGTGAAAATTTCCGTGGCGAAGCTTTCTTT.

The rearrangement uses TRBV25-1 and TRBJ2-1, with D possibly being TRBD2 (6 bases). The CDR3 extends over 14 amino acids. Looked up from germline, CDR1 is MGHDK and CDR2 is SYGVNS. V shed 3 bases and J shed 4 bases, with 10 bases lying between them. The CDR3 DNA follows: TGTGCCAGCAGTGAGGAGGGCCTTTACAATGAGCAGTTCTTC. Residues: CASSEEGLYNEQFF.

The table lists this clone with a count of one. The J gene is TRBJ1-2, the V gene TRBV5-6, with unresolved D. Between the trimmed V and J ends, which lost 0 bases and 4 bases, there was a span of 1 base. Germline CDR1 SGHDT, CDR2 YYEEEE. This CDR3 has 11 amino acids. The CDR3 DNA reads TGTGCCAGCAGCTTGGCCTATGGCTACACCTTC. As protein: CASSLAYGYTF.

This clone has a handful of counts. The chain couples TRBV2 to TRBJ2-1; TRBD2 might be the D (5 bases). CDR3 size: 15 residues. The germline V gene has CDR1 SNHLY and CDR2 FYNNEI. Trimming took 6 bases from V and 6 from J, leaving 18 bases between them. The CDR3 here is CASREWTRALNEQFF. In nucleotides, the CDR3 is TGTGCCAGCAGGGAATGGACGAGGGCCCTCAATGAGCAGTTCTTC.

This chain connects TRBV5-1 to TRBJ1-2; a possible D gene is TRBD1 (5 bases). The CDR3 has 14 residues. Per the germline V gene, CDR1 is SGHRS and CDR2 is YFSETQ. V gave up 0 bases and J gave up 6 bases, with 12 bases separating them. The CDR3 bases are TGCGCCAGCAGCTTGGTCCCGGGGGACCATGGCTACACCTTC. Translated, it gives CASSLVPGDHGYTF.

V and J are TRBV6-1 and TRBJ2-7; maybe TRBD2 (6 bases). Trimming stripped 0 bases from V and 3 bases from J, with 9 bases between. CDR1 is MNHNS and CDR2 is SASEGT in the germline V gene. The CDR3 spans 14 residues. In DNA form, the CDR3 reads TGTGCCAGCAGTGAAGCGGGGGGTGGCTACGAGCAGTACTTC. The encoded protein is CASSEAGGGYEQYF.

The chain's CDR3 is CASSFLGQSEAFF. The CDR3, as DNA: TGTGCCAGCAGCTTTTTAGGACAATCTGAAGCTTTCTTT. The chain couples TRBV7-9 to TRBJ1-1, with TRBD1 as a possible D gene (5 bases). The CDR3 spans 13 residues. Germline V CDR1 and CDR2: SEHNR, FQNEAQ (reference sequence). V shed 3 bases and J shed 6 bases, with 11 bases lying between them. Supplemented by reference TRBV7-9 and TRBJ1-1, the full variable domain reads DTGVSQNPRHKITKRGQNVTFRCDPISEHNRLYWYRQTLGQGPEFLTYFQNEAQLEKSRLLSDRFSAERPKGSFSTLEIQRTEQGDSAMYLCASSFLGQSEAFFGQGTRLTVV.

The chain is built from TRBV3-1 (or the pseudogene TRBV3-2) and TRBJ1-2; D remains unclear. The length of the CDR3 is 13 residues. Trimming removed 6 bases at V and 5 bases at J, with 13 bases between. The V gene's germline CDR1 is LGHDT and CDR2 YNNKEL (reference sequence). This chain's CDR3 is CASRQTSSYGYTF. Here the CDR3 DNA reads TGTGCCAGCAGGCAGACCTCTTCATATGGCTACACCTTC.

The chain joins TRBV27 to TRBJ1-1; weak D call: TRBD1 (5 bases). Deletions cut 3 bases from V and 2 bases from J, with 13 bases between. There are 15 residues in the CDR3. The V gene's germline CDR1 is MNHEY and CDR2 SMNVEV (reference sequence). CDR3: CASSLEGRLNTEAFF. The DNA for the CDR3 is TGTGCCAGCAGTTTGGAGGGACGGCTTAACACTGAAGCTTTCTTT.

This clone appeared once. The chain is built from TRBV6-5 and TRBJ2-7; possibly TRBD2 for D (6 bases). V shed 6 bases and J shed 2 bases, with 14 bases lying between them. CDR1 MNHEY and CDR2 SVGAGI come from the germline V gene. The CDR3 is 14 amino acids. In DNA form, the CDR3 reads TGTGCCAGCAGCGGGGGAGGTCTAACCTACGAGCAGTACTTC. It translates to CASSGGGLTYEQYF.

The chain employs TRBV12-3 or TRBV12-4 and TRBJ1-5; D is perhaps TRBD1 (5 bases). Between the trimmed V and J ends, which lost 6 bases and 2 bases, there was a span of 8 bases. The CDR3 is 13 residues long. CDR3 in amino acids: CASRSTGNQPQHF. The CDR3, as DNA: TGTGCCAGCAGGTCGACAGGCAATCAGCCCCAGCATTTT.

The CDR3 loop is CASSSGLAGGSSYNEQFF. The CDR3 DNA sequence: TGCGCCAGCAGCTCTGGACTAGCGGGAGGAAGCTCCTACAATGAGCAGTTCTTC. V is TRBV5-1 and J is TRBJ2-1, with 14 bases that match TRBD2. V was pared by 3 bases and J by 0 bases, with 5 bases of the junction left unmatched. From germline, CDR1 is SGHRS and CDR2 YFSETQ. The CDR3 sequence is 18 residues long.

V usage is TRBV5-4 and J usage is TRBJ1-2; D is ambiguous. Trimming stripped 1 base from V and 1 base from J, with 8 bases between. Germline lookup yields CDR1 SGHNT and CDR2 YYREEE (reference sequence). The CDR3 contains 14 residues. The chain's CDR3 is CASSLNSFNYGYTF. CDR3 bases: TGTGCCAGCAGCTTGAACAGCTTTAACTATGGCTACACCTTC.